The 20 T cell receptor beta chains reported below all come from one sample, sequenced in a study of cytomegalovirus exposure and HLA in healthy donors. PCR employed 60 Vbeta and 13 Jbeta primers. The protocol was immunoSEQ multiplex PCR, while the TCRdb copy is restricted to in-frame clones and leaves out a portion. This table has about 98,000 clones, roughly 77% appearing once. What was sequenced was PBMCs. These receptors were taken from a man aged 35 to 55 in good health and CMV-seronegative.

This sequence joins TRBV7-6 and TRBJ2-6; D may be TRBD1 (5 bases). Germline V gene sequence: CDR1 SGHVS, CDR2 FNYEAQ. Trimming removed 5 bases from V and 3 bases from J, with 17 bases in between. The CDR3 extends over 17 amino acids. Written as DNA, the CDR3 is TGTGCCAGCAGCCCCGTTCAGGGTAAAGGTGGGGCCAACGTCCTGACTTTC. This translates into CASSPVQGKGGANVLTF.

The rearrangement joins TRBV2 to TRBJ2-7, with 9 bases matching TRBD2. Germline V lookup: CDR1 SNHLY, CDR2 FYNNEI. The CDR3 is 14 amino acids. Trimming removed 6 bases from V and 2 bases from J; junction bases left unmatched: 5. The chain's CDR3 is CASSQREVTYEQYF. As DNA, the CDR3 is TGTGCCAGCAGCCAGCGGGAGGTAACCTACGAGCAGTACTTC.

The V call is TRBV20-1, the J call TRBJ1-1; 7 bases align to TRBD1. V lost 3 bases and J lost 11; bases outside the gene matches: 6. Germline lookup yields CDR1 DFQATT and CDR2 SNEGSKA (reference sequence). The CDR3 spans 11 residues. CDR3 DNA sequence: TGCAGTGCTAGGACAGGGTTCGCTGCTTTCTTT. It translates to CSARTGFAAFF.

The rearrangement uses TRBV2 and TRBJ1-5, with a tentative D call TRBD1 (5 bases). Between the trimmed V and J ends, which lost 6 bases and 5 bases, there was a span of 11 bases. From germline, CDR1 is SNHLY and CDR2 FYNNEI. The CDR3 loop spans 13 amino acids. CDR3 sequence: CASRDRSYQPQHF. In DNA, the CDR3 is TGTGCCAGCAGAGACAGATCTTATCAGCCCCAGCATTTT.

The table lists this clone with a count of one. This rearrangement joins TRBV6-5 to TRBJ2-2, with D uncertain. This CDR3 spans 13 amino acids. Germline V gene lookup returns CDR1 MNHEY and CDR2 SVGAGI. V lost 6 bases, J lost 2 bases, and 7 bases lay in between. The CDR3: CASSPTNTGELFF. CDR3 nucleotides: TGTGCCAGCAGCCCCACAAACACCGGGGAGCTGTTTTTT.

This rearrangement joins TRBV5-1 to TRBJ2-5; 7 bases are a match to TRBD1. Germline lookup yields CDR1 SGHRS and CDR2 YFSETQ. Trimming removed 2 bases from V and 5 bases from J; junction bases left unmatched: 6. The CDR3 spans 14 residues. Here the CDR3 DNA reads TGCGCCAGCAGCTTTAGGGGGCAAGGGGAGACCCAGTACTTC. This codes for CASSFRGQGETQYF.

This clone was observed a handful of times. V usage is TRBV25-1 and J usage is TRBJ1-2; D ambiguous. V dropped 4 bases and J dropped 5 bases, with 26 bases sitting between them. Per the germline V gene, CDR1 is MGHDK and CDR2 is SYGVNS. The CDR3 is 18 amino acids. The chain's CDR3 is CASSARTFPQNSGYGYTF. In nucleotides, the CDR3 is TGTGCCAGCAGTGCCCGGACTTTTCCGCAAAACAGCGGATATGGCTACACCTTC.

V gene TRBV5-6 combines with J gene TRBJ1-1; D remains ambiguous. CDR1 and CDR2 (germline): SGHDT, YYEEEE. The CDR3 consists of 13 residues. Trimming took off 4 bases at V and 1 base at J, with 8 bases between the two ends. CDR3 residues: CASSLDTNTEAFF. The CDR3 DNA reads as TGTGCCAGCAGCCTCGACACGAACACTGAAGCTTTCTTT.

A few counts support this clone. The chain couples TRBV4-1 to TRBJ2-5, with D maybe TRBD2 (6 bases). This CDR3 comprises 14 residues. Between the trimmed V and J ends, which lost 2 bases and 1 base, there was a span of 8 bases. From germline, CDR1 is MGHRA and CDR2 YSYEKL. The CDR3 coding sequence is TGCGCCAGCAGCCAACGGGAGTTCCAAGAGACCCAGTACTTC. Residues: CASSQREFQETQYF.

The J gene is TRBJ1-4, the V gene TRBV30; no firm D call. Germline CDR1 and CDR2: GTSNPN and SVGIG (reference sequence). The ends were cut back, 3 bases at V and 8 bases at J, with 7 bases in the middle. The CDR3 is 11 amino acids. CDR3 coding DNA: TGTGCCTGGAGACGAACAGAAAAACTGTTTTTT. It translates to CAWRRTEKLFF.

This clone appeared a few times. The V call is TRBV5-1, the J call TRBJ2-2; 9 nucleotides match TRBD1. This CDR3 contains 15 residues. The V gene's germline CDR1 is SGHRS and CDR2 YFSETQ. Trimming removed 4 bases from V and 6 bases from J; junction bases left unmatched: 7. The CDR3 loop reads CASSLGQGGAGELFF. CDR3 in DNA: TGCGCCAGCAGCCTGGGACAGGGTGGCGCCGGGGAGCTGTTTTTT.

The CDR3: CASSYSAISGNTIYF. The CDR3 DNA reads TGTGCCAGCAGTTACTCGGCAATCTCTGGAAACACCATATATTTT. The rearrangement links TRBV6-6 to TRBJ1-3, with D unresolved. This CDR3 is built from 15 residues. Germline V gene data show CDR1 as MNHNY and CDR2 as SVGAGI (reference sequence). Trimming cost V 0 bases and J 0 bases, with 6 bases left between them.

V usage is TRBV7-9 and J usage is TRBJ1-2, with D tentatively TRBD1 (6 bases). Trimming cost V 5 bases and J 5 bases, with 15 bases left between them. The CDR3 extends over 14 amino acids. The germline V gene encodes CDR1 SEHNR and CDR2 FQNEAQ (reference sequence). CDR3 coding DNA: TGTGCCAGCAGCAACCAGACAGGCTGGTATGGCTACACCTTC. Translation: CASSNQTGWYGYTF.

The gene calls are TRBV7-9 and TRBJ1-3, with D tentatively TRBD1 (5 bases). Germline V gene sequence: CDR1 SEHNR, CDR2 FQNEAQ (reference sequence). Trimming stripped 5 bases from V and 2 bases from J, with 25 bases between. This CDR3 region has 19 residues. As DNA, the CDR3 is TGTGCCAGCAGCAAACGGCCTCCAGGGAATCAGGGAACTGGAAACACCATATATTTT. Protein: CASSKRPPGNQGTGNTIYF.

The chain recombines TRBV6-5 with TRBJ2-7; tentative D call: TRBD1 (6 bases). This CDR3 contains 15 residues. CDR1 is MNHEY and CDR2 is SVGAGI in the germline V gene. With 6 bases removed from V and 1 base from J, the gap between germline ends came to 16 bases. CDR3 sequence reads: CASRPPGHPSYEQYF. In DNA, the CDR3 is TGTGCCAGCAGGCCCCCGGGACATCCTTCCTACGAGCAGTACTTC.

V and J are TRBV14 and TRBJ2-5, with 8 bases lining up with TRBD1. Looked up from germline, CDR1 is SGHDN and CDR2 is FVKESK. The CDR3 loop spans 14 amino acids. J gave up 3 bases and V 4 bases, and 4 bases lay outside the gene matches. The CDR3 loop reads CASSLPGQEETQYF. The CDR3 nucleotides read TGTGCCAGCAGCCTTCCGGGACAGGAAGAGACCCAGTACTTC.

The gene calls are TRBV6-1 and TRBJ2-7; TRBD1 matches at 10 bases. V lost 9 bases and J lost 5; bases outside the gene matches: 7. The CDR3 runs 13 residues. Germline V gene data show CDR1 as MNHNS and CDR2 as SASEGT. The CDR3 protein is CASRTGGVDEQYF. The CDR3 DNA is TGTGCCAGTCGGACAGGGGGTGTGGACGAGCAGTACTTC.

V gene TRBV11-2 combines with J gene TRBJ1-2, with 9 bases aligning to TRBD1. The germline gives CDR1 SGHAT, CDR2 FQNNGV. Unmatched junction bases numbered 3, after V lost 3 bases and J lost 4 bases. This CDR3 contains 14 residues. This chain's CDR3 is CASSLGQGFYGYTF. For the CDR3, the DNA is TGTGCCAGCAGCTTGGGACAGGGATTCTATGGCTACACCTTC.

In DNA, the CDR3 is TGTGCCATCAGTGAGTTTTGGAGTCTGGGCAATCAGCCCCAGCATTTT. It specifies CAISEFWSLGNQPQHF. The rearrangement uses TRBV10-3 and TRBJ1-5; D call uncertain. Trimming cost V 1 base and J 2 bases, with 12 bases left between them. Germline CDR1 is ENHRY and CDR2 is SYGVKD. CDR3 length: 16 amino acids.

This clone was recorded only once. This chain joins TRBV7-8 and TRBJ2-7; TRBD1 aligns across 7 bases. The V and J ends lost 3 bases and 6 bases, in that order; junction bases with no gene match: 8. Germline values: CDR1 SGHVS, CDR2 FQNEAQ. The CDR3 sequence is 14 residues long. The DNA of the CDR3 is TGTGCCAGCAGCTTGCGACAGGGTCCGTCCGAGCAGTACTTC. This gives the protein CASSLRQGPSEQYF.